Sequencing of this TCR beta chain was carried out in a study of OX40 agonist ivuxolimab in advanced cancers. Germline V gene data show CDR1 as SGHDT and CDR2 as YYEEEE. The V gene end was trimmed by 0 bases and the J gene end by 2 bases; junction bases not matched to a gene: 6. The CDR3 runs 17 residues. Points on this clone: Its antigen is unidentified.

Study results and limitations: Still undetermined is the antigen specificity of the expanded peripheral T cells. Low normalized clonal expansion also occurred in some nonresponding patients.

This table comes from immunoSEQ multiplex PCR, and its TCRdb copy is limited to in-frame clones, with some not included. Of nearly 80,000 clones in the sample, almost 85% were seen once. The input for sequencing was CD4+ or CD8+ T cells sorted from blood, taken in a trial of the OX40 agonist ivuxolimab. The J gene is TRBJ2-4, the V gene TRBV5-6; 9 bases match TRBD1. The receptor's source is an adult with an advanced solid tumor such as melanoma, head and neck, liver or kidney cancer. The CDR3 region has the DNA TGTGCCAGCAGCTTGGCCTACAGGGGGCGGTCCAAAAACATTCAGTACTTC. Protein product: CASSLAYRGRSKNIQYF.